A single sample gave rise to the 26 T cell receptor beta chains below, sequenced in a study of blood T cell repertoires in COVID-19. Clones were read by immunoSEQ multiplex PCR, and TCRdb kept only the in-frame ones, dropping some. Of more than 400,000 clones in the sample, approximately 85% were seen once. What was sequenced was peripheral blood. Every receptor here comes from a human donor in a cohort sampled during active COVID-19.

The CDR3 loop is CASGRGERQPQHF. The CDR3 nucleotides are TGTGCTAGTGGAAGAGGAGAGAGGCAGCCCCAGCATTTT. V gene TRBV12-5 combines with J gene TRBJ1-5; D not certain. Germline V gene sequence: CDR1 LGHNT, CDR2 FRNRAP. The CDR3 is 13 amino acids. Trimming pared 6 bases from V and 7 bases from J, leaving 13 bases between. Variable domain in full (rest from reference TRBV12-5 and TRBJ1-5): DARVTQTPRHKVTEMGQEVTMRCQPILGHNTVFWYRQTMMQGLELLAYFRNRAPLDDSGMPKDRFSAEMPDATLATLKIQPSEPRDSAVYFCASGRGERQPQHFGDGTRLSIL.

The chain has TRBV30 and TRBJ2-2; D is possibly TRBD2 (6 bases). CDR1 and CDR2 (germline): GTSNPN, SVGIG (reference sequence). This CDR3 spans 11 amino acids. V was trimmed by 2 bases and J by 10 bases, leaving 8 bases between them. CDR3 amino acids: CAWSTREELFF. The CDR3, as DNA: TGTGCCTGGAGTACGCGGGAGGAGCTGTTTTTT.

The V call is TRBV30, the J call TRBJ2-3; TRBD2 matches 10 bases. This CDR3 spans 14 amino acids. Germline V gene data show CDR1 as GTSNPN and CDR2 as SVGIG (reference sequence). J lost 5 bases, V lost 8 bases, and 10 bases had no gene match. CDR3 sequence: CAQRQREGGDTQYF. CDR3 bases: TGTGCCCAGCGGCAGCGGGAGGGTGGAGATACGCAGTATTTT.

The chain combines TRBV10-3 with TRBJ1-2, with D possibly TRBD1 on 5 matching bases. CDR3 length equals 12 residues. The ends were cut back, 10 bases at V and 2 bases at J, with 11 bases in the middle. Germline lookup yields CDR1 ENHRY and CDR2 SYGVKD. The CDR3 spells CATRDGNYGYTF. The CDR3 DNA sequence: TGTGCCACGCGGGACGGAAACTATGGCTACACCTTC.

The chain is built from TRBV5-5 and TRBJ2-7, with TRBD1 identical over 9 bases. J gave up 4 bases and V 0 bases, and 8 bases lay outside the gene matches. Germline CDR1 SGHKS, CDR2 YYEKEE (reference sequence). The CDR3 runs 16 residues. The DNA of the CDR3 is TGTGCCAGCAGCTTGGGGGAGGACAGGGGAGGATACGAGCAGTACTTC. It codes for CASSLGEDRGGYEQYF.

The chain joins TRBV12-3 or TRBV12-4 to TRBJ1-2, with 10 bases aligning to TRBD1. Trimming at V came to 7 bases and at J to 7 bases, leaving 6 bases not matched to a gene. This CDR3 spans 13 amino acids. CDR3 sequence: CASNRQGAGGYTF. The CDR3 DNA follows: TGTGCCAGCAATCGACAGGGGGCGGGTGGCTACACCTTC.

This chain links TRBV27 with TRBJ2-3; no clear D. Looked up from germline, CDR1 is MNHEY and CDR2 is SMNVEV (reference sequence). The CDR3 covers 14 residues. V was trimmed by 5 bases and J by 6 bases, leaving 15 bases between them. The CDR3: CASSNLDSLDTQYF. As DNA, the CDR3 is TGTGCCAGCAGTAATCTCGACTCTCTGGATACGCAGTATTTT.

This chain connects TRBV7-2 to TRBJ2-7, with 11 bases lining up with TRBD2. Germline V lookup: CDR1 SGHTA, CDR2 FQGNSA. J was trimmed by 2 bases and V by 4 bases; bases with no gene match: 1. The length of the CDR3 is 14 residues. As DNA, the CDR3 is TGTGCCAGCAGCTCGACTAGCGGGACCTACGAGCAGTACTTC. This translates into CASSSTSGTYEQYF.

V usage is TRBV13 and J usage is TRBJ2-5; 12 bases are a match to TRBD2. The ends lost 5 bases at V and 5 bases at J; junction bases unmatched: 15. The germline V gene encodes CDR1 PRHDT and CDR2 FYEKMQ (reference sequence). This CDR3 comprises 18 residues. The CDR3 DNA sequence: TGTGCCAGCAGCCCACGCGGACGGACTAGCGGGAAAAAGGAGACCCAGTACTTC. Translated, it gives CASSPRGRTSGKKETQYF.

The V call is TRBV14, the J call TRBJ2-7; 9 nucleotides match TRBD1. The CDR3 runs to 14 residues. J gave up 6 bases and V 4 bases, and 7 bases lay outside the gene matches. Germline lookup yields CDR1 SGHDN and CDR2 FVKESK. The chain's CDR3 is CASSLPWTGAEQYF. CDR3 DNA: TGTGCCAGCAGCCTCCCTTGGACAGGGGCCGAGCAGTACTTC.

This clone was observed a handful of times. The chain couples TRBV6-1 to TRBJ1-5; tentatively, D is TRBD1 (5 bases). The germline V gene encodes CDR1 MNHNS and CDR2 SASEGT. The V end was cut by 0 bases, the J end by 6 bases, with 15 bases between. CDR3 length: 16 residues. The CDR3 spells CASSEAGGTGIQPQHF. DNA of the CDR3: TGTGCCAGCAGTGAAGCAGGAGGGACCGGTATTCAGCCCCAGCATTTT.

The J gene is TRBJ1-3, the V gene TRBV30; TRBD1 matches at 10 bases. V dropped 1 base and J dropped 12; count of bases not matched to a gene: 9. This CDR3 region has 14 residues. Germline CDR1 and CDR2: GTSNPN and SVGIG (reference sequence). The CDR3 here is CAWSEGTGAPLIYF. CDR3 nucleotide sequence: TGTGCCTGGAGTGAAGGGACAGGGGCTCCCCTCATATATTTT.

This chain connects TRBV4-1 to TRBJ2-5; 11 bases are a match to TRBD2. The trim removed 0 bases at V and 2 bases at J, leaving 8 bases unmatched. The CDR3 is 18 amino acids. Germline V gene data show CDR1 as MGHRA and CDR2 as YSYEKL. This CDR3 is CASSQEGRTSGRQETQYF. CDR3 DNA: TGCGCCAGCAGCCAAGAAGGGCGAACTAGCGGGAGACAAGAGACCCAGTACTTC.

The gene calls are TRBV2 and TRBJ2-3; the match to TRBD1 covers 11 bases. CDR3 length: 15 residues. The germline V gene encodes CDR1 SNHLY and CDR2 FYNNEI. V lost 3 bases to trimming and J lost 2 bases; unmatched junction nucleotides: 1. The CDR3 loop reads CASSEDRGHTDTQYF. CDR3 bases: TGTGCCAGCAGTGAGGACAGGGGGCACACAGATACGCAGTATTTT.

As to this clone: The sample contains more than one DNA sequence encoding this CDR3. This chain joins TRBV27 and TRBJ1-1; D perhaps matches TRBD1 (5 bases). Germline CDR1 reads MNHEY; CDR2 reads SMNVEV (reference sequence). This CDR3 is built from 14 residues. Deletions cut 2 bases from V and 0 bases from J, with 7 bases between. The CDR3 coding sequence is TGTGCCAGCAGTTTAACAGGATTGAACACTGAAGCTTTCTTT. As protein: CASSLTGLNTEAFF.

The rearrangement uses TRBV18 and TRBJ2-1; 9 bases line up with TRBD1. With V trimmed by 3 bases and J by 9 bases, 12 bases remained unmatched. The CDR3 loop spans 16 amino acids. Germline-derived CDR1 and CDR2 are KGHSH and LQKENI. Here the CDR3 reads CASSPVSGTGLGEQFF. The CDR3 bases are TGTGCCAGCTCACCCGTCTCCGGGACAGGGTTGGGTGAGCAGTTCTTC.

V is TRBV2 and J is TRBJ2-1, with 7 bases aligning to TRBD2. The CDR3 is 15 residues long. Germline values: CDR1 SNHLY, CDR2 FYNNEI. V trimming: 6 bases; J trimming: 8 bases; junction bases outside the gene matches: 13. The CDR3 loop reads CASSIPGGGSDEQFF. CDR3 DNA: TGTGCCAGCAGCATCCCCGGGGGAGGGAGCGATGAGCAGTTCTTC.

The CDR3 nucleotides are TGCGCCACCTACTGGGAGTTAGGGTCGGTGAACACTGAAGCTTTCTTT. Translated, it gives CATYWELGSVNTEAFF. V usage is TRBV5-1 and J usage is TRBJ1-1; no definite D call. V lost 9 bases, J lost 0 bases, and 21 bases lay in between. Germline V lookup: CDR1 SGHRS, CDR2 YFSETQ. The CDR3 is 16 residues long.

This clone occurred a few times. V usage is TRBV9 and J usage is TRBJ2-3; tentatively, D is TRBD2 (6 bases). Trimming removed 4 bases at V and 0 bases at J, with 15 bases between. From germline, CDR1 is SGDLS and CDR2 YYNGEE. CDR3 length equals 16 residues. CDR3 region: CASSPQEGSSTDTQYF. The DNA for the CDR3 is TGTGCCAGCAGCCCCCAGGAGGGGTCTAGCACAGATACGCAGTATTTT.

The chain employs TRBV11-2 and TRBJ1-1; tentatively, D is TRBD1 (6 bases). Deletions cut 5 bases from V and 1 base from J, with 17 bases between. Germline assignment: CDR1 SGHAT and CDR2 FQNNGV. The CDR3 is 16 residues long. Here the CDR3 DNA reads TGTGCCAGCAGCCCGCGACCCCCACAGGGGAACACTGAAGCTTTCTTT. Translating it yields CASSPRPPQGNTEAFF.

This chain uses TRBV6-1 with TRBJ2-7, with a tentative D call TRBD1 (5 bases). Germline CDR1 is MNHNS and CDR2 is SASEGT. V was shortened by 2 bases and J by 2 bases, with 16 bases between the two germline ends. This CDR3 comprises 16 residues. The CDR3 region is CASSEQGSVRTYEQYF. The CDR3 coding sequence is TGTGCCAGCAGTGAACAGGGTAGTGTAAGGACCTACGAGCAGTACTTC.

The rearrangement joins TRBV29-1 to TRBJ2-5; D possibly corresponds to TRBD1 (6 bases). From germline, CDR1 is SQVTM and CDR2 ANQGSEA. V was shortened by 1 base and J by 5 bases, with 11 bases between the two germline ends. CDR3 size: 13 residues. This CDR3 reads CSVEAVQGETQYF. The CDR3 DNA is TGCAGCGTTGAAGCGGTCCAGGGGGAGACCCAGTACTTC.

The V gene is TRBV10-1, the J gene TRBJ1-1; the D is unclear. The CDR3 runs 14 residues. Germline V gene sequence: CDR1 WNHNN, CDR2 SYGVQD (reference sequence). V lost 0 bases and J lost 4, with 9 bases in between. The chain's CDR3 is CASSESSGRTEAFF. The CDR3 bases are TGCGCCAGCAGTGAGTCGAGCGGCCGCACTGAAGCTTTCTTT.

The chain employs TRBV7-6 and TRBJ2-7; perhaps TRBD1 as D (6 bases). Deletions cut 4 bases from V and 5 bases from J, with 15 bases between. From germline, CDR1 is SGHVS and CDR2 FNYEAQ. The CDR3 totals 14 residues. The CDR3 DNA reads as TGTGCCAGCAGCTCTGGGCAGGGGTTCGACGAGCAGTACTTC. Translated, it gives CASSSGQGFDEQYF.

The rearrangement uses TRBV29-1 and TRBJ1-2; a weak D match, TRBD1 (6 bases). Germline values: CDR1 SQVTM, CDR2 ANQGSEA. The CDR3 covers 13 residues. Trimming stripped 2 bases from V and 5 bases from J, with 12 bases between. The CDR3 DNA is TGCAGCGTTGAATACAGGGAGCTATATGGCTACACCTTC. It encodes CSVEYRELYGYTF.

The chain employs TRBV11-3 and TRBJ1-1; D is ambiguous. With 3 bases removed from V and 0 bases from J, the gap between germline ends came to 5 bases. This CDR3 spans 13 amino acids. Germline lookup yields CDR1 SGHNT and CDR2 YENEEA. CDR3 residues: CASSFQMNTEAFF. The DNA for the CDR3 is TGTGCCAGCAGCTTCCAGATGAACACTGAAGCTTTCTTT. Together with reference TRBV11-3 and TRBJ1-1, the CDR3 gives the full variable domain: EAGVVQSPRYKIIEKKQPVAFWCNPISGHNTLYWYLQNLGQGPELLIRYENEEAVDDSQLPKDRFSAERLKGVDSTLKIQPAELGDSAVYLCASSFQMNTEAFFGQGTRLTVV.